A single sample gave rise to the 32 T cell receptor beta chains below, sequenced in a study of CD8 T cells in ankylosing spondylitis. TCRdb re-analysed the 5' RACE reads in MiXCR, keeping a single row per CDR3 protein. In the table there are about 360,000 distinct CDR3 sequences, 20% to 25% of which are singletons. Sequenced sample: blood, either unsorted or a sorted T cell fraction (not recorded which). These receptors came from a male donor with ankylosing spondylitis or in good health (not recorded which).

This sequence joins TRBV29-1 and TRBJ2-7; D gene unclear. V lost 1 base to trimming and J lost 3 bases, with 10 bases between them. The CDR3 totals 13 residues. Looked up from germline, CDR1 is SQVTM and CDR2 is ANQGSEA. CDR3 sequence reads: CSVEGTEDYEQYF. The CDR3 DNA is TGCAGCGTTGAAGGGACCGAGGACTACGAGCAGTACTTC.

V gene TRBV3-1 combines with J gene TRBJ2-2, with unresolved D. The CDR3 sequence is 13 residues long. Looked up from germline, CDR1 is LGHDT and CDR2 is YNNKEL (reference sequence). V lost 2 bases to trimming and J lost 1 base, with 2 bases between them. CDR3 sequence: CASSQKNTGELFF. CDR3 DNA sequence: TGTGCCAGCAGCCAAAAGAACACCGGGGAGCTGTTTTTT.

This clonotype occurred a few times. The CDR3 region is CASSTVAPGAEQYF. The CDR3, as DNA: TGTGCCAGCAGTACGGTAGCCCCCGGGGCCGAGCAGTACTTC. This rearrangement joins TRBV27 to TRBJ2-7; D is perhaps TRBD1 or TRBD2 (5 bases each). Trimming stripped 5 bases from V and 6 bases from J, with 17 bases between. The CDR3 covers 14 residues. Germline CDR1 reads MNHEY; CDR2 reads SMNVEV (reference sequence).

The J gene is TRBJ2-7, the V gene TRBV5-1; possible D gene TRBD2, 6 bases. The CDR3 covers 13 residues. Germline loops: CDR1 SGHRS, CDR2 YFSETQ. Deletions cut 4 bases from V and 3 bases from J, with 11 bases between. The CDR3 is CASSQAGFYEQYF. DNA of the CDR3: TGCGCCAGCAGCCAGGCGGGGTTCTACGAGCAGTACTTC.

This clonotype was detected only a few times. DNA for the CDR3: TGTGCCAGTACCATAGGGGGAAACAATGAGCAGTTCTTC. Translated: CASTIGGNNEQFF. The V gene is TRBV19, the J gene TRBJ2-1; weak D call: TRBD1 (6 bases). Per germline, CDR1 LNHDA and CDR2 SQIVND (reference sequence). V was pared by 7 bases and J by 5 bases, with 12 bases between. The CDR3 totals 13 residues.

The genes are TRBV12-3 or TRBV12-4 and TRBJ1-6; TRBD1 matches at 8 bases. The CDR3 has 14 residues. V lost 5 bases to trimming and J lost 7 bases; unmatched junction nucleotides: 4. CDR3 nucleotide sequence: TGTGCCAGCAGTGCCGGACAGGGAAATTCACCCCTCCACTTT. Encoded protein: CASSAGQGNSPLHF.

This clonotype occurred many times. This chain uses TRBV7-9 with TRBJ2-5; TRBD1 matches 8 bases. There are 13 residues in the CDR3. The germline V gene has CDR1 SEHNR and CDR2 FQNEAQ (reference sequence). The V and J ends lost 5 bases and 5 bases, in that order; junction bases with no gene match: 4. CDR3 nucleotides: TGTGCCAGCAGCCACTGGACAGGGGAGACCCAGTACTTC. Encoded protein: CASSHWTGETQYF.

This clonotype showed up many times. This sequence joins TRBV7-2 and TRBJ2-7, with 11 bases identical to TRBD1. Germline CDR1 SGHTA, CDR2 FQGNSA. CDR3 length equals 14 residues. The V gene end was trimmed by 5 bases and the J gene end by 2 bases; junction bases not matched to a gene: 2. For the CDR3, the DNA is TGTGCCAGCAGCCCGGGACAGGGGGCCTACGAGCAGTACTTC. It yields the protein CASSPGQGAYEQYF.

The sample holds a few counts of this clonotype. The genes are TRBV4-1 and TRBJ2-2; D gene unclear. Deletions cut 0 bases from V and 5 bases from J, with 7 bases between. CDR1 is MGHRA and CDR2 is YSYEKL in the germline V gene. The CDR3 consists of 14 residues. The CDR3 nucleotides are TGCGCCAGCAGCCAAGATAAGGGAACCGGGGAGCTGTTTTTT. It yields the protein CASSQDKGTGELFF.

The chain has TRBV7-2 and TRBJ2-5, with D tentatively TRBD2 (5 bases). Trimming removed 5 bases at V and 2 bases at J, with 12 bases between. The CDR3 consists of 14 residues. Germline values: CDR1 SGHTA, CDR2 FQGNSA. The CDR3 loop is CASSQNRGQETQYF. In nucleotides, the CDR3 is TGTGCCAGCAGCCAAAACCGGGGACAAGAGACCCAGTACTTC.

A few counts support this clonotype. This chain links TRBV12-3 or TRBV12-4 with TRBJ1-2, with D unresolved. The germline V and J ends were trimmed by 6 bases and 14 bases, with 19 bases remaining between them. The CDR3 totals 12 residues. The DNA of the CDR3 is TGTGCCAGCAGCCAGTCGGTGCGCCACTCTACCTTC. Translated: CASSQSVRHSTF.

Worth noting for this clonotype: At one boundary the junction diverges from the germline segment, which might be a read error. The rearrangement uses TRBV7-8 and TRBJ2-2, with 8 bases matching TRBD1. This CDR3 is 15 amino acids long. Germline V gives CDR1 SGHVS, CDR2 FQNEAQ. The CDR3 loop is CASSVAPQGDGELFF. Here the CDR3 DNA reads TGTGCCAGCAGCGTAGCCCCACAGGGGGACGGGGAGCTGTTTTTT.

This clonotype was recorded a few times. The J gene is TRBJ2-1, the V gene TRBV7-8; D is undetermined. CDR3 length: 13 residues. Trimming pared 1 base from V and 7 bases from J, leaving 8 bases between. CDR1 is SGHVS, CDR2 FQNEAQ, per germline. CDR3 sequence (DNA): TGTGCCAGCAGCTTAGTCCACGGGAATGAGCAGTTCTTC. It codes for CASSLVHGNEQFF.

The V and J genes are TRBV10-3 and TRBJ1-2; 7 bases fit TRBD1. Germline CDR1 is ENHRY and CDR2 is SYGVKD. The CDR3 has 15 amino acids. Trimming took 0 bases from V and 4 from J; bases not matched to a gene: 5. The CDR3 DNA is TGTGCCATCAGTGAGTCAGGGGGCTCAGTCTATGGCTACACCTTC. Encoded protein: CAISESGGSVYGYTF.

This clonotype showed up just a few times. The chain combines TRBV4-1 with TRBJ1-4; D is undetermined. The CDR3 totals 14 residues. CDR1 is MGHRA and CDR2 is YSYEKL in the germline V gene. The ends were cut back, 2 bases at V and 4 bases at J, with 8 bases in the middle. CDR3 residues: CASSQWAGNEKLFF. The CDR3 DNA is TGCGCCAGCAGCCAATGGGCCGGTAATGAAAAACTGTTTTTT.

The chain couples TRBV2 to TRBJ2-1; no definite D call. This CDR3 has 10 residues. Between the trimmed V and J ends, which lost 5 bases and 10 bases, there was a span of 6 bases. CDR1 and CDR2 from the germline V gene are SNHLY and FYNNEI. CDR3 sequence (DNA): TGTGCCAGCAGTAGCCGCGAGCAGTTCTTC. Translating it yields CASSSREQFF.

V gene TRBV11-2 combines with J gene TRBJ2-1, with TRBD1 matching 7 bases. V gave up 4 bases and J gave up 6 bases; unmatched junction bases: 6. The CDR3 sequence is 14 residues long. Germline-derived CDR1 and CDR2 are SGHAT and FQNNGV. The chain's CDR3 is CASSYLDRSNEQFF. The CDR3 region has the DNA TGTGCCAGCAGCTACTTGGACAGGAGCAATGAGCAGTTCTTC.

This clonotype has just a few counts. CDR3 loop: CASSLVGGLVLDTQYF. The CDR3 DNA is TGTGCCAGCAGCTTAGTAGGGGGCTTAGTTTTGGATACGCAGTATTTT. This chain links TRBV7-2 with TRBJ2-3, with 7 bases that match TRBD1. Germline V lookup: CDR1 SGHTA, CDR2 FQGNSA. Unmatched junction bases numbered 10, after V lost 1 base and J lost 6 bases. The CDR3 is made up of 16 amino acids.

Ten or more counts support this clonotype. The rearrangement uses TRBV6-1 and TRBJ2-1, with 7 nucleotides matching TRBD2. Germline V gives CDR1 MNHNS, CDR2 SASEGT. The V and J ends lost 5 bases and 0 bases, in that order; junction bases with no gene match: 7. The CDR3 contains 16 residues. CDR3 nucleotide sequence: TGTGCCAGCAGTCTTAGCGGGTTACGCTCCTACAATGAGCAGTTCTTC. Encoded protein: CASSLSGLRSYNEQFF.

The V call is TRBV2, the J call TRBJ2-7, with 7 bases lining up with TRBD1. The V and J ends lost 4 bases and 7 bases, in that order; junction bases with no gene match: 13. The CDR3 totals 15 residues. Germline CDR1 and CDR2: SNHLY and FYNNEI. CDR3 sequence reads: CASSGGGPARWEQYF. For the CDR3, the DNA is TGTGCCAGCAGTGGAGGGGGCCCCGCGCGGTGGGAGCAGTACTTC.

The V and J genes are TRBV30 and TRBJ2-3, with no clear D. V gave up 0 bases and J gave up 6 bases, with 7 bases separating them. The CDR3 totals 12 residues. CDR1 and CDR2 from the germline V gene are GTSNPN and SVGIG (reference sequence). CDR3 nucleotides: TGTGCCTGGAGTGTAGGTGCGGATACGCAGTATTTT. This gives the protein CAWSVGADTQYF.

This clonotype was detected only a few times. This chain links TRBV12-3 or TRBV12-4 with TRBJ2-1; 16 nucleotides align to TRBD2. This CDR3 region has 15 residues. V was pared by 6 bases and J by 8 bases, with 4 bases of the junction left unmatched. CDR3 nucleotides: TGTGCCAGCAGCGGGACTAGCGGGGGGGAGGATGAGCAGTTCTTC. Amino acids: CASSGTSGGEDEQFF.

This sequence joins TRBV29-1 and TRBJ2-3; 7 bases are shared with TRBD1. Germline CDR1 reads SQVTM; CDR2 reads ANQGSEA. This CDR3 region has 14 residues. V lost 7 bases and J lost 8; bases outside the gene matches: 15. This CDR3 is CSALVPGGQGTQYF. The CDR3 region has the DNA TGCAGCGCTCTCGTACCAGGGGGTCAAGGTACGCAGTATTTT.

The chain links TRBV10-1 to TRBJ2-5; the match to TRBD2 covers 9 bases. J lost 5 bases, V lost 2 bases, and 9 bases had no gene match. CDR3 size: 16 residues. Germline V gene data show CDR1 as WNHNN and CDR2 as SYGVQD (reference sequence). The CDR3 coding sequence is TGCGCCAGCAGTGAGATTGAAGCGGGGGGTAGGGAGACCCAGTACTTC. Translation gives CASSEIEAGGRETQYF.

The chain carries TRBV12-3 or TRBV12-4 and TRBJ2-7; TRBD1 matches at 9 bases. The CDR3 spans 13 residues. J was trimmed by 6 bases and V by 5 bases; bases with no gene match: 5. The CDR3 region has the DNA TGTGCCAGCAGTATAACGACAGGGGGCGAGCAGTACTTC. Translation gives CASSITTGGEQYF.

The chain has TRBV5-5 and TRBJ2-7; the D is unclear. This CDR3 contains 13 residues. Trimming took 2 bases from V and 6 from J, leaving 12 bases between them. The V gene's germline CDR1 is SGHKS and CDR2 YYEKEE (reference sequence). CDR3 amino acids: CASSFFIGGEQYF. CDR3 nucleotide sequence: TGTGCCAGCAGCTTTTTTATAGGTGGCGAGCAGTACTTC. Filled out from reference TRBV5-5 and TRBJ2-7, the complete variable domain reads DAGVTQSPTHLIKTRGQQVTLRCSPISGHKSVSWYQQVLGQGPQFIFQYYEKEERGRGNFPDRFSARQFPNYSSELNVNALLLGDSALYLCASSFFIGGEQYFGPGTRLTVT.

V and J are TRBV7-9 and TRBJ2-1; 7 positions match TRBD1. The CDR3 runs to 15 residues. Per germline, CDR1 SEHNR and CDR2 FQNEAQ (reference sequence). V trimming: 3 bases; J trimming: 5 bases; junction bases outside the gene matches: 7. CDR3 loop: CASSFIQGHHNEQFF. Here the CDR3 DNA reads TGTGCCAGCAGCTTCATACAGGGGCACCACAATGAGCAGTTCTTC. Full variable domain (rest looked up from reference TRBV7-9 and TRBJ2-1): DTGVSQNPRHKITKRGQNVTFRCDPISEHNRLYWYRQTLGQGPEFLTYFQNEAQLEKSRLLSDRFSAERPKGSFSTLEIQRTEQGDSAMYLCASSFIQGHHNEQFFGPGTRLTVL.

This clonotype showed up many times. The chain is built from TRBV10-3 and TRBJ1-4; D unclear. Trimming took off 4 bases at V and 7 bases at J, with 13 bases between the two ends. This CDR3 comprises 14 residues. CDR1 is ENHRY and CDR2 is SYGVKD in the germline V gene. The CDR3 is CAISGPGDTEKLFF. The CDR3 nucleotides read TGTGCCATCAGTGGTCCCGGAGATACTGAAAAACTGTTTTTT.

The chain carries TRBV20-1 and TRBJ1-2, with a possible D match to TRBD1 (5 bases). The germline V gene encodes CDR1 DFQATT and CDR2 SNEGSKA (reference sequence). V was cut by 1 base and J by 6 bases, with 9 bases left in between. This CDR3 is 12 amino acids long. The CDR3 loop is CSARGGRDGYTF. The CDR3 DNA is TGCAGTGCTAGAGGGGGGAGGGATGGCTACACCTTC.

The chain recombines TRBV12-3 or TRBV12-4 with TRBJ1-2, with a possible D match to TRBD1 (5 bases). V shed 4 bases and J shed 0 bases, with 12 bases lying between them. The CDR3 length is 15 residues. In DNA, the CDR3 is TGTGCCAGCAGTTACACGACAGCAACTAACTATGGCTACACCTTC. Its translation is CASSYTTATNYGYTF.

Comment on this clonotype: This may be a read error, as it is one base from a much larger clone. The rearrangement uses TRBV7-9 and TRBJ2-1; TRBD1 aligns across 8 bases. Germline V gene data show CDR1 as SEHNR and CDR2 as FQNEAQ (reference sequence). CDR3 length: 15 residues. The CDR3 sequence: CASSSTGTGFYERFF. CDR3 coding DNA: TGTGCCAGCAGTTCAACCGGGACAGGCTTTTATGAGCGGTTCTTC.

There are a few counts of this clonotype. This chain uses TRBV20-1 with TRBJ2-3; TRBD1 matches at 7 bases. This CDR3 spans 14 amino acids. J was trimmed by 6 bases and V by 4 bases; bases with no gene match: 10. Per the germline V gene, CDR1 is DFQATT and CDR2 is SNEGSKA (reference sequence). The CDR3: CSATKRGGGDTQYF. Written as DNA, the CDR3 is TGCAGTGCTACTAAAAGAGGGGGCGGGGATACGCAGTATTTT.